Each of the 21 T cell receptor beta chains below was sequenced from the same sample in a study of control samples from healthy donors and cancer patients. Method: immunoSEQ multiplex PCR; TCRdb's copy keeps in-frame clones and lacks some. The table shows 130,000 to 150,000 clones, with roughly 94% occurring only once. Sequencing was performed on PBMCs. The receptors here all came from a man in his sixties with colorectal cancer.

The chain employs TRBV2 and TRBJ2-5; 9 bases are shared with TRBD2. Germline lookup yields CDR1 SNHLY and CDR2 FYNNEI. The CDR3 consists of 13 residues. The V segment lost 10 bases and the J segment 6 bases; nucleotides outside the gene matches: 9. CDR3 amino acids: CANLPSGEKTQYF. DNA for the CDR3: TGTGCCAATCTGCCTAGCGGGGAAAAGACCCAGTACTTC.

This chain joins TRBV28 and TRBJ1-3, with D hard to call. The CDR3 length is 15 residues. The ends were cut back, 6 bases at V and 8 bases at J, with 20 bases in the middle. Germline assignment: CDR1 MDHEN and CDR2 SYDVKM. The CDR3 loop is CASRPTPDTRDTIYF. The DNA of the CDR3 is TGTGCCAGCAGACCCACCCCTGATACACGGGACACCATATATTTT.

The chain couples TRBV19 to TRBJ1-2, with D unresolved. V lost 4 bases to trimming and J lost 2 bases, with 5 bases between them. The CDR3 sequence is 12 residues long. The germline gives CDR1 LNHDA, CDR2 SQIVND (reference sequence). CDR3 nucleotides: TGTGCCAGTAGTAGCGGAAACTATGGCTACACCTTC. Translated: CASSSGNYGYTF.

The chain combines TRBV19 with TRBJ1-5, with no clear D. V was clipped by 5 bases and J by 0 bases, with 5 bases between them. The CDR3 has 13 amino acids. The germline V gene encodes CDR1 LNHDA and CDR2 SQIVND (reference sequence). The CDR3: CASSGDSNQPQHF. The CDR3 nucleotides are TGTGCCAGTAGTGGGGATAGCAATCAGCCCCAGCATTTT.

V usage is TRBV27 and J usage is TRBJ2-7, with 7 bases matching TRBD2. CDR1 is MNHEY, CDR2 SMNVEV, per germline (reference sequence). J gave up 6 bases and V 1 base, and 0 bases lay outside the gene matches. This CDR3 is built from 12 residues. CDR3 residues: CASSLWGGEQYF. The DNA for the CDR3 is TGTGCCAGCAGTTTATGGGGGGGCGAGCAGTACTTC.

This clone was detected a few times. The chain employs TRBV6-2 or TRBV6-3 and TRBJ1-2; the D gene is possibly TRBD1 (5 bases). Germline V gives CDR1 MNHEY, CDR2 SVGEGT. The V gene lost 6 bases and the J gene lost 4 bases, with 15 bases spanning the gap. This CDR3 comprises 14 residues. The CDR3 loop is CASSPGTVFYGYTF. The DNA of the CDR3 is TGTGCCAGCAGCCCCGGGACGGTTTTCTATGGCTACACCTTC.

This chain uses TRBV6-5 with TRBJ2-7, with 11 bases lining up with TRBD2. Germline loops: CDR1 MNHEY, CDR2 SVGAGI. With V trimmed by 6 bases and J by 4 bases, 5 bases remained unmatched. The CDR3 has 14 amino acids. DNA for the CDR3: TGTGCCAGCAGCCGACTAGCGGGGCGGTACGAGCAGTACTTC. Its protein is CASSRLAGRYEQYF.

The J gene is TRBJ1-6, the V gene TRBV30; no clear D gene. CDR1 and CDR2 from the germline V gene are GTSNPN and SVGIG (reference sequence). Trimming stripped 1 base from V and 14 bases from J, with 18 bases between. This CDR3 region has 14 residues. The CDR3, as DNA: TGTGCCTGGAGTGCGCCTCTTGGCGGTTTGGCCCTCCACTTT. It specifies CAWSAPLGGLALHF.

CDR3 sequence reads: CASSDPGQINYGYTF. The DNA for the CDR3 is TGTGCCAGCAGTGACCCCGGACAGATTAACTATGGCTACACCTTC. The V call is TRBV25-1, the J call TRBJ1-2; D is possibly TRBD1 (6 bases). V lost 3 bases and J lost 1, with 12 bases in between. The CDR3 has 15 residues. Per germline, CDR1 MGHDK and CDR2 SYGVNS.

The J gene is TRBJ1-1, the V gene TRBV9, with D possibly matching TRBD1 (5 bases). Germline values: CDR1 SGDLS, CDR2 YYNGEE. The CDR3 is 12 amino acids. The V end lost 3 bases, the J end lost 6 bases, and 9 bases lay between the germline ends. The DNA for the CDR3 is TGTGCCAGCAGCGGTGGGGGGGCTGAAGCTTTCTTT. It specifies CASSGGGAEAFF.

The chain combines TRBV9 with TRBJ2-2, with TRBD1 matching over 9 bases. In germline, CDR1 is SGDLS, CDR2 YYNGEE. J gave up 1 base and V 2 bases, and 0 bases lay outside the gene matches. This CDR3 spans 15 amino acids. This chain's CDR3 is CASSVDRGNTGELFF. CDR3 DNA: TGTGCCAGCAGCGTGGACAGGGGGAACACCGGGGAGCTGTTTTTT.

This chain uses TRBV7-8 with TRBJ2-7; D possibly corresponds to TRBD1 (6 bases). Trimming removed 1 base at V and 1 base at J, with 14 bases between. The CDR3 extends over 16 amino acids. CDR1 SGHVS and CDR2 FQNEAQ come from the germline V gene. This CDR3 is CASSLGTERLSYEQYF. The CDR3 DNA follows: TGTGCCAGCAGCTTAGGGACAGAGAGACTTTCCTACGAGCAGTACTTC.

This clone was seen only once. The chain links TRBV6-6 to TRBJ1-5; D not certain. CDR1 is MNHNY and CDR2 is SVGAGI in the germline V gene (reference sequence). V gave up 8 bases and J gave up 4 bases, with 12 bases separating them. The CDR3 consists of 13 residues. CDR3 nucleotide sequence: TGTGCCAGCTCCCCACCCGGGAATCAGCCCCAGCATTTT. Translated, it gives CASSPPGNQPQHF.

The chain carries TRBV18 and TRBJ1-6; D not resolved. V gave up 3 bases and J gave up 6 bases, with 18 bases separating them. In germline, CDR1 is KGHSH, CDR2 LQKENI. The CDR3 loop spans 17 amino acids. CDR3: CASSPMAGGRINSPLHF. The DNA of the CDR3 is TGTGCCAGCTCACCGATGGCGGGTGGCCGAATTAATTCACCCCTCCACTTT.

The V call is TRBV18, the J call TRBJ1-2; weak D call: TRBD1 (5 bases). V was shortened by 2 bases and J by 3 bases, with 7 bases between the two germline ends. This CDR3 region has 13 residues. Germline lookup yields CDR1 KGHSH and CDR2 LQKENI. CDR3 DNA: TGTGCCAGCTCACCAGCACAGGACTATGGCTACACCTTC. It codes for CASSPAQDYGYTF. Full variable domain (remainder filled in from reference TRBV18 and TRBJ1-2): NAGVMQNPRHLVRRRGQEARLRCSPMKGHSHVYWYRQLPEEGLKFMVYLQKENIIDESGMPKERFSAEFPKEGPSILRIQQVVRGDSAAYFCASSPAQDYGYTFGSGTRLTVV.

The chain combines TRBV6-6 with TRBJ1-6; TRBD1 might be the D (5 bases). The CDR3 is 14 residues long. The germline V and J ends were trimmed by 5 bases and 6 bases, with 11 bases remaining between them. Germline loops: CDR1 MNHNY, CDR2 SVGAGI (reference sequence). The DNA of the CDR3 is TGTGCCAGCAGTCTCCAGGGATTTAATTCACCCCTCCACTTT. Translation: CASSLQGFNSPLHF.

The chain is built from TRBV9 and TRBJ2-3; D unresolved. CDR3 length: 15 residues. The V and J ends lost 0 bases and 6 bases respectively, with 14 bases between them. Germline values: CDR1 SGDLS, CDR2 YYNGEE. Written as DNA, the CDR3 is TGTGCCAGCAGCGTAGCTGACCCCCGGGCGGATACGCAGTATTTT. Translation: CASSVADPRADTQYF.

The genes are TRBV4-3 and TRBJ1-2, with D maybe TRBD1 (6 bases). This CDR3 spans 14 amino acids. V was cut by 4 bases and J by 6 bases, with 15 bases left in between. Germline lookup yields CDR1 LGHNA and CDR2 YSLEER. The CDR3 reads CASSRDRFSDGYTF. In DNA form, the CDR3 reads TGCGCCAGCAGCCGTGACAGGTTCTCGGATGGCTACACCTTC.

The chain carries TRBV27 and TRBJ2-4; either TRBD1 or TRBD2 may fit D (5 bases each). Trimming removed 5 bases at V and 1 base at J, with 15 bases between. Germline V CDR1 and CDR2: MNHEY, SMNVEV (reference sequence). The CDR3 spans 16 residues. This CDR3 is CASSPHGAGAKNIQYF. The CDR3 nucleotides are TGTGCCAGCAGTCCCCACGGGGCCGGGGCCAAAAACATTCAGTACTTC.

This rearrangement joins TRBV9 to TRBJ1-6, with 7 bases that match TRBD1. Germline CDR1 reads SGDLS; CDR2 reads YYNGEE. The V gene end was trimmed by 3 bases and the J gene end by 9 bases; junction bases not matched to a gene: 9. This CDR3 spans 15 amino acids. The CDR3 spells CASSEGPGQSSPLHF. The CDR3 region has the DNA TGTGCCAGCAGCGAGGGGCCGGGACAGAGTTCACCCCTCCACTTT.

The rearrangement joins TRBV2 to TRBJ2-7, with TRBD1 identical over 9 bases. This CDR3 contains 13 residues. Germline lookup yields CDR1 SNHLY and CDR2 FYNNEI. V was clipped by 6 bases and J by 6 bases; unmatched bases: 6. The CDR3 loop is CASSRDRVSEQYF. DNA for the CDR3: TGTGCCAGCAGCCGGGACAGGGTATCCGAGCAGTACTTC.